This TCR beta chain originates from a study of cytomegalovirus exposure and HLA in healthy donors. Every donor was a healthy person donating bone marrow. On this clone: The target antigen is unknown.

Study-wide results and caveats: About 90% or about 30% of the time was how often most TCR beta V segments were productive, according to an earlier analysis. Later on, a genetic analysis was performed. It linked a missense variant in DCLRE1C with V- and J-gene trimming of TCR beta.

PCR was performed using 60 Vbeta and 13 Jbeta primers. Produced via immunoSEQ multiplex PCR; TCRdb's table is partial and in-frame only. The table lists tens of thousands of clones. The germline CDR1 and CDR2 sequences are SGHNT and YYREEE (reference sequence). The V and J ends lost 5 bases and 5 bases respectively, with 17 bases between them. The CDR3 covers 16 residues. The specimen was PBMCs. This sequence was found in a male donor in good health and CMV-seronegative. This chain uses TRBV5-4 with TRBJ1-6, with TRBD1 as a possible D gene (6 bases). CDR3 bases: TGTGCCAGCAGTCTTAAGAAACAGGGTAATAATTCACCCCTCCACTTT. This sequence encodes CASSLKKQGNNSPLHF.